This T cell receptor beta chain was retrieved from a study of cytomegalovirus exposure and HLA in healthy donors. Per germline, CDR1 MDHEN and CDR2 SYDVKM. The CDR3 is 13 amino acids. The V and J ends lost 6 bases and 8 bases respectively, with 13 bases between them. TCRdb keeps only in-frame clones here, not all; method: immunoSEQ multiplex PCR. The sample comprises 80,000 to 100,000 clones, around 90% of which are singletons, and approximately 2% rests with the top ten. The chain combines TRBV28 with TRBJ2-2; no definite D call. The specimen sequenced was PBMCs. The sequence came from a man in his thirties or forties in good health and CMV-seronegative. The CDR3 is CASSEEVTGELFF. In DNA, the CDR3 is TGTGCCAGCAGCGAAGAGGTCACGGGGGAGCTGTTTTTT.